These 28 T cell receptor beta chains came from one sample sequenced in a study of low-dose radiotherapy and immunotherapy resistance in tumors. With a constant-region primer and a V-primer adapter, TCRs were subjected to roughly 20 PCR cycles of amplification. TCRdb reanalysed the reads using MiXCR and keeps one entry per CDR3 protein. In the table there are under 60,000 distinct CDR3 sequences, approximately 35% of which are singletons. The time point was: after trial treatment. As for treatment: LDRT plus nivolumab, ipilimumab, low-dose cyclophosphamide and aspirin (RACIN trial). The material was PBMCs, obtained after low-dose radiotherapy plus immunotherapy. The receptor source for this set is a male donor with rectosigmoid adenocarcinoma.

Many counts were recorded for this clonotype. The V and J genes are TRBV15 and TRBJ2-3, with D maybe TRBD1 (6 bases). Germline values: CDR1 LNHNV, CDR2 YYDKDF (reference sequence). V lost 2 bases and J lost 0, with 12 bases in between. This CDR3 has 16 residues. CDR3 protein: CATSRHTGMSTDTQYF. Here the CDR3 DNA reads TGTGCCACCAGCAGACATACAGGGATGAGCACAGATACGCAGTATTTT. The entire variable domain, with the rest obtained from reference TRBV15 and TRBJ2-3, is as follows: DAMVIQNPRYQVTQFGKPVTLSCSQTLNHNVMYWYQQKSSQAPKLLFHYYDKDFNNEADTPDNFQSRRPNTSFCFLDIRSPGLGDTAMYLCATSRHTGMSTDTQYFGPGTRLTVL.

CDR3 region: CASSRDRAGELFF. As DNA, the CDR3 is TGCGCCAGCAGCAGGGACAGGGCCGGGGAGCTGTTTTTT. The rearrangement joins TRBV5-1 to TRBJ2-2, with TRBD1 identical over 9 bases. This CDR3 comprises 13 residues. CDR1 is SGHRS and CDR2 is YFSETQ in the germline V gene. V was pared by 4 bases and J by 6 bases, with 1 base of the junction left unmatched.

CDR3 DNA: TGTGCCAGCAGTATTCTAGCGGGAGGGGGGGGGGATGAGCAGTTCTTC. Amino acid sequence: CASSILAGGGGDEQFF. The chain employs TRBV12-3 or TRBV12-4 and TRBJ2-1, with TRBD2 matching over 12 bases. V lost 5 bases to trimming and J lost 8 bases; unmatched junction nucleotides: 10. This CDR3 comprises 16 residues.

This clonotype was picked up many times. The chain recombines TRBV6-2 or TRBV6-3 with TRBJ2-6, with D maybe TRBD2 (5 bases). The CDR3 has 17 residues. From germline, CDR1 is MNHEY and CDR2 SVGEGT. The V gene lost 5 bases and the J gene lost 1 base, with 15 bases spanning the gap. The DNA for the CDR3 is TGTGCCAGCAGTACCGGGGTCAGTCAATCTGGGGCCAACGTCCTGACTTTC. As protein: CASSTGVSQSGANVLTF.

The genes are TRBV6-6 and TRBJ2-1, with D possibly TRBD2 on 6 matching bases. The CDR3 length is 14 residues. CDR1 MNHNY and CDR2 SVGAGI come from the germline V gene (reference sequence). With 5 bases removed from V and 11 bases from J, the gap between germline ends came to 19 bases. CDR3 residues: CASSTGGGRRKQFF. The CDR3 DNA follows: TGTGCCAGCAGTACTGGGGGAGGACGTAGGAAGCAGTTCTTC.

The chain has TRBV6-1 and TRBJ2-7, with D possibly TRBD2 on 5 matching bases. The CDR3 has 11 amino acids. CDR1 MNHNS and CDR2 SASEGT come from the germline V gene. Trimming cost V 0 bases and J 9 bases, with 6 bases left between them. CDR3 sequence: CASSEAGGQYF. The CDR3 DNA reads as TGTGCCAGCAGTGAAGCCGGAGGGCAGTACTTC.

In this sample, this clonotype turned up a few times. The chain employs TRBV19 and TRBJ1-5, with a tentative D call TRBD1 (6 bases). The CDR3 has 15 amino acids. V was pared by 6 bases and J by 2 bases, with 14 bases between. CDR1 and CDR2 (germline): LNHDA, SQIVND (reference sequence). The CDR3 sequence is CASRPGATGNQPQHF. The CDR3 coding sequence is TGTGCCAGTAGACCGGGGGCGACGGGCAATCAGCCCCAGCATTTT. The variable domain in full, with the rest retrieved from reference TRBV19 and TRBJ1-5, is DGGITQSPKYLFRKEGQNVTLSCEQNLNHDAMYWYRQDPGQGLRLIYYSQIVNDFQKGDIAEGYSVSREKKESFPLTVTSAQKNPTAFYLCASRPGATGNQPQHFGDGTRLSIL.

This clonotype was seen ten or more times. The chain is built from TRBV6-2 or TRBV6-3 and TRBJ1-6; TRBD1 is a possible D gene (6 bases). The CDR3 covers 15 residues. Germline V gives CDR1 MNHEY, CDR2 SVGEGT. V was cut by 9 bases and J by 0 bases, with 12 bases left in between. CDR3: CASSTGHSYNSPLHF. The CDR3 nucleotides are TGTGCCAGTTCGACAGGCCACTCCTATAATTCACCCCTCCACTTT.

In this sample, this clonotype is medium-sized (0.01 to 0.1%). The gene calls are TRBV5-4 and TRBJ2-1, with D possibly called TRBD1 or TRBD2 (5 bases each). Per germline, CDR1 SGHNT and CDR2 YYREEE (reference sequence). Trimming pared 3 bases from V and 14 bases from J, leaving 12 bases between. The CDR3 extends over 11 amino acids. CDR3 amino acids: CASSSGRSEFF. The CDR3 coding sequence is TGTGCCAGCAGCTCAGGGAGATCTGAGTTCTTC.

This clonotype was detected ten times or more. The V call is TRBV19, the J call TRBJ1-1, with no clear D. CDR1 is LNHDA, CDR2 SQIVND, per germline (reference sequence). This CDR3 has 13 amino acids. V was shortened by 0 bases and J by 3 bases, with 5 bases between the two germline ends. CDR3 in DNA: TGTGCCAGTAGTATAGATGGATACACTGAAGCTTTCTTT. Its translation: CASSIDGYTEAFF.

V and J are TRBV5-1 and TRBJ2-2, with D possibly being TRBD1 (5 bases). Germline CDR1 and CDR2: SGHRS and YFSETQ. The CDR3 sequence is 18 residues long. Trimming took 1 base from V and 4 from J, leaving 20 bases between them. The CDR3 protein is CASSLFFAGQGGTGELFF. The CDR3 DNA sequence: TGCGCCAGCAGCTTGTTTTTTGCTGGCCAGGGTGGCACCGGGGAGCTGTTTTTT. The full variable domain, rest sourced from reference TRBV5-1 and TRBJ2-2, is KAGVTQTPRYLIKTRGQQVTLSCSPISGHRSVSWYQQTPGQGLQFLFEYFSETQRNKGNFPGRFSGRQFSNSRSEMNVSTLELGDSALYLCASSLFFAGQGGTGELFFGEGSRLTVL.

V usage is TRBV20-1 and J usage is TRBJ2-5, with 9 bases aligning to TRBD2. Trimming at V came to 1 base and at J to 11 bases, leaving 14 bases not matched to a gene. Germline CDR1 is DFQATT and CDR2 is SNEGSKA (reference sequence). CDR3 size: 15 residues. The CDR3 DNA reads as TGCAGTGCTAGAGGAGCGGGAGGAGGCTTCGATGAGCAGTACTTC. Amino acids: CSARGAGGGFDEQYF.

J is TRBJ2-7 and V is TRBV6-2 or TRBV6-3, with D perhaps assigned TRBD1 or TRBD2 (5 bases each). Germline values: CDR1 MNHEY, CDR2 SVGEGT. The V gene lost 2 bases and the J gene lost 2 bases, with 7 bases spanning the gap. There are 13 residues in the CDR3. In DNA, the CDR3 is TGTGCCAGCAGTTACAAGGGACCCTACGAGCAGTACTTC. This translates into CASSYKGPYEQYF.

This clonotype was detected only once. For the CDR3, the DNA is TGTGCCAGCAGCATGAGCGGGGGGTCCTACGAGCAGTACTTC. This sequence encodes CASSMSGGSYEQYF. V and J are TRBV7-9 and TRBJ2-7; the match to TRBD2 covers 9 bases. Germline trimming cut 5 bases from V and 1 base from J; bases unmatched to any gene: 3. The CDR3 extends over 14 amino acids. Germline assignment: CDR1 SEHNR and CDR2 FQNEAQ (reference sequence).

As concerns this clonotype: A far larger clone lies a single base away; this is likely a read error. The chain combines TRBV13 with TRBJ1-2; D may be TRBD1 (6 bases). Germline CDR1 is PRHDT and CDR2 is FYEKMQ (reference sequence). The CDR3 runs 15 residues. The V gene lost 1 base and the J gene lost 12 bases, with 21 bases spanning the gap. The CDR3 region is CASSLEEGDRGWNTF. DNA of the CDR3: TGTGCCAGCAGCTTAGAGGAGGGGGATCGCGGGTGGAACACCTTC.

With regard to this clonotype: No DNA is shown, since the ends of the CDR3 on it are uncertain; the CDR3 is the one TCRdb lists. The gene calls are TRBV9 and TRBJ2-2; the table's D gene call, TRBD1, was not cross checked with the DNA. The CDR3 has 16 residues if both end residues are counted. Germline V CDR1 and CDR2: SGDLS, YYNGEE. This chain's CDR3 is CASSVENPFPGELFFF.

The genes are TRBV4-2 and TRBJ2-1, with unresolved D. V lost 0 bases and J lost 10, with 19 bases in between. CDR1 and CDR2 from the germline V gene are LGHNA and YNFKEQ. The CDR3 is 16 amino acids. The CDR3 sequence is CASSQEGWPQGGEQFF. The CDR3 nucleotides are TGTGCCAGCAGCCAAGAAGGGTGGCCCCAAGGTGGGGAGCAGTTCTTC.

This clonotype was picked up many times. V gene TRBV5-1 combines with J gene TRBJ2-7, with a tentative D call TRBD1 (6 bases). Germline-derived CDR1 and CDR2 are SGHRS and YFSETQ. The length of the CDR3 is 12 residues. The V end lost 4 bases, the J end lost 7 bases, and 12 bases lay between the germline ends. DNA for the CDR3: TGCGCCAGCAGCCCAACTGGACAGGAGCAGTACTTC. Its protein is CASSPTGQEQYF.

The V and J genes are TRBV28 and TRBJ2-7, with D possibly TRBD2 on 5 matching bases. V was clipped by 6 bases and J by 7 bases, with 13 bases between them. The CDR3 totals 12 residues. CDR1 and CDR2 (germline): MDHEN, SYDVKM. This CDR3 is CASSNTRGEQYF. DNA for the CDR3: TGTGCCAGCAGCAACACCCGAGGGGAGCAGTACTTC.

This clonotype was observed many times. This rearrangement joins TRBV7-8 to TRBJ2-3; D gene unclear. CDR3 size: 14 residues. Trimming removed 2 bases from V and 6 bases from J, with 12 bases in between. Germline V gene sequence: CDR1 SGHVS, CDR2 FQNEAQ. The CDR3 protein is CASSLTVVTDTQYF. Written as DNA, the CDR3 is TGTGCCAGCAGCTTAACGGTAGTGACGGATACGCAGTATTTT.

Comment on this clonotype: A far larger clone lies a single base away; this is likely a read error. The chain uses TRBV6-2 or TRBV6-3 and TRBJ1-2; 9 bases line up with TRBD1. This CDR3 has 17 residues. CDR1 and CDR2 (germline): MNHEY, SVGEGT. Trimming took 4 bases from V and 6 from J; bases not matched to a gene: 15. The CDR3 DNA follows: TGTGCCAGCAGTTTAGCCGGACAGGGGATAGGGTTCAATGGCTACACCTTC. Its translation: CASSLAGQGIGFNGYTF.

A note on this clonotype: A far larger clone is off by one base, so a read error is likely. The V gene is TRBV6-1, the J gene TRBJ2-1; 7 bases match TRBD2. In germline, CDR1 is MNHNS, CDR2 SASEGT. The CDR3 is 15 residues long. V gave up 5 bases and J gave up 8 bases; unmatched junction bases: 12. The CDR3 bases are TGTGCCAGCAGTTACTCCTTCATGACTAGCCATGAGCAGTTCTTC. As protein: CASSYSFMTSHEQFF.

This clonotype was seen ten or more times. The rearrangement joins TRBV20-1 to TRBJ1-5; tentatively, D is TRBD1 (5 bases). V was pared by 1 base and J by 1 base, with 14 bases between. The CDR3 runs to 16 residues. Germline values: CDR1 DFQATT, CDR2 SNEGSKA (reference sequence). The CDR3 sequence: CSARARSRASNQPQHF. CDR3 nucleotide sequence: TGCAGTGCTAGAGCACGGTCCAGGGCAAGCAATCAGCCCCAGCATTTT.

This clonotype appeared a single time. This chain joins TRBV10-3 and TRBJ2-7; D possibly corresponds to TRBD2 (6 bases). Germline V gives CDR1 ENHRY, CDR2 SYGVKD. The ends were cut back, 5 bases at V and 0 bases at J, with 11 bases in the middle. The CDR3 covers 14 residues. The CDR3 DNA reads TGTGCCATCAGTCCCCAGACTAGCTCCTACGAGCAGTACTTC. This translates into CAISPQTSSYEQYF.

The chain joins TRBV3-1 to TRBJ2-1; 11 nucleotides align to TRBD2. V was clipped by 4 bases and J by 4 bases; unmatched bases: 6. In germline, CDR1 is LGHDT, CDR2 YNNKEL (reference sequence). The CDR3 runs to 16 residues. The CDR3 region is CASSPLAGGHYNEQFF. The CDR3 DNA reads TGTGCCAGCAGCCCTTTAGCGGGAGGGCATTACAATGAGCAGTTCTTC.

This chain uses TRBV18 with TRBJ1-1; D is perhaps TRBD1 (5 bases). Germline CDR1 reads KGHSH; CDR2 reads LQKENI. The CDR3 sequence is 15 residues long. The germline V and J ends were trimmed by 3 bases and 5 bases, with 16 bases remaining between them. The CDR3 DNA follows: TGTGCCAGCTCACCTCTCAGTTCGGGGGAAACTGAAGCTTTCTTT. The encoded protein is CASSPLSSGETEAFF.

As concerns this clonotype: Given a far larger clone just one base away, this is likely a sequencing read error. This chain joins TRBV5-1 and TRBJ2-1; 11 nucleotides match TRBD2. The CDR3 consists of 16 residues. From germline, CDR1 is SGHRS and CDR2 YFSETQ. The CDR3 protein is CASSTDSGRVYNEQFF. The CDR3 DNA follows: TGTGCCAGCAGCACCGATAGCGGGAGGGTCTACAATGAGCAGTTCTTC.

This clonotype occurred a few times. The rearrangement uses TRBV24-1 and TRBJ2-1; TRBD2 is a possible D gene (6 bases). V was clipped by 5 bases and J by 9 bases, with 19 bases between them. The CDR3 runs 15 residues. Germline V CDR1 and CDR2: KGHDR, SFDVKD. CDR3 nucleotide sequence: TGTGCCACCAGTGCCGAGGGACTTCGTACCGCTGAGCAGTTCTTC. Its protein product is CATSAEGLRTAEQFF.